One sample yielded the 8 T cell receptor beta chains listed below, sequenced in a study of somatic mutations in cytotoxic T cells in rheumatoid arthritis. Clones were read by immunoSEQ multiplex PCR, and TCRdb kept only the in-frame ones, dropping some. The sample has more than 13,000 clones, 60% to 75% seen once. The sample comprised CD8+ T cells sorted from blood. All receptors derive from an adult with rheumatoid arthritis.

The chain has TRBV2 and TRBJ1-4, with TRBD1 matching 8 bases. In germline, CDR1 is SNHLY, CDR2 FYNNEI. Losses at the gene ends were 6 bases for V and 9 bases for J; bases not matched to a gene: 9. This CDR3 comprises 14 residues. The CDR3 coding sequence is TGTGCCAGCAGGGACTTTAGACAGGGGAAAAAACTGTTTTTT. Translated: CASRDFRQGKKLFF.

The chain is built from TRBV5-4 and TRBJ2-7, with 8 bases lining up with TRBD2. After removal of 4 bases from V and 5 bases from J, the junction contained 2 bases not matched to a gene. Germline V gene lookup returns CDR1 SGHNT and CDR2 YYREEE (reference sequence). This CDR3 spans 12 amino acids. CDR3 loop: CASSPGGDEQYF. The CDR3 DNA is TGTGCCAGCAGCCCGGGGGGGGACGAGCAGTACTTC.

The count of this clone is one. V is TRBV2 and J is TRBJ2-7, with TRBD1 identical over 7 bases. Germline trimming cut 2 bases from V and 4 bases from J; bases unmatched to any gene: 11. The CDR3 loop spans 16 amino acids. Per germline, CDR1 SNHLY and CDR2 FYNNEI. The CDR3 nucleotides are TGTGCCAGCAGTGAATCTCAGACAGGGCTCGAATACGAGCAGTACTTC. This sequence encodes CASSESQTGLEYEQYF.

The genes are TRBV19 and TRBJ2-5; D remains ambiguous. The CDR3 has 16 amino acids. Germline assignment: CDR1 LNHDA and CDR2 SQIVND (reference sequence). V was cut by 4 bases and J by 1 base, with 16 bases left in between. Here the CDR3 DNA reads TGTGCCAGTAGTAGTTACCGGTCAGCAAGCCAAGAGACCCAGTACTTC. Protein sequence: CASSSYRSASQETQYF.

V is TRBV28 and J is TRBJ2-7; 10 positions match TRBD1. Trimming took 4 bases from V and 4 from J; bases not matched to a gene: 7. The CDR3 contains 15 residues. Per germline, CDR1 MDHEN and CDR2 SYDVKM. For the CDR3, the DNA is TGTGCCAGCAGTTCTCCCGGGACAGGGGAGTACGAGCAGTACTTC. It yields the protein CASSSPGTGEYEQYF. Based on the CDR3 plus reference TRBV28 and TRBJ2-7, the full variable domain is DVKVTQSSRYLVKRTGEKVFLECVQDMDHENMFWYRQDPGLGLRLIYFSYDVKMKEKGDIPEGYSVSREKKERFSLILESASTNQTSMYLCASSSPGTGEYEQYFGPGTRLTVT.

A note on this clone: Within the sample, other DNA sequences also encode this same CDR3. The V call is TRBV11-1, the J call TRBJ1-2; 7 bases match TRBD1. The CDR3 has 15 residues. The V segment lost 4 bases and the J segment 4 bases; nucleotides outside the gene matches: 9. CDR1 and CDR2 from the germline V gene are SGHAT and FQDESV (reference sequence). The DNA for the CDR3 is TGTGCCAGCAGCTCCCCAGGCAGGGGGGCCTATGGCTACACCTTC. It specifies CASSSPGRGAYGYTF.

This clone was observed a single time. The chain employs TRBV30 and TRBJ2-7, with D unresolved. Germline CDR1 is GTSNPN and CDR2 is SVGIG (reference sequence). The ends were cut back, 6 bases at V and 2 bases at J, with 8 bases in the middle. This CDR3 has 11 amino acids. This CDR3 reads CACSDPYEQYF. In DNA, the CDR3 is TGTGCCTGCTCCGACCCCTACGAGCAGTACTTC.

The V gene is TRBV27, the J gene TRBJ2-1; D is unresolved. V lost 6 bases and J 0 bases, leaving 12 bases between the germline ends. CDR1 and CDR2 (germline): MNHEY, SMNVEV (reference sequence). The CDR3 runs to 15 residues. CDR3 protein: CASSPGVGSYNEQFF. The CDR3 nucleotides are TGTGCCAGCAGCCCGGGCGTGGGCTCCTACAATGAGCAGTTCTTC.